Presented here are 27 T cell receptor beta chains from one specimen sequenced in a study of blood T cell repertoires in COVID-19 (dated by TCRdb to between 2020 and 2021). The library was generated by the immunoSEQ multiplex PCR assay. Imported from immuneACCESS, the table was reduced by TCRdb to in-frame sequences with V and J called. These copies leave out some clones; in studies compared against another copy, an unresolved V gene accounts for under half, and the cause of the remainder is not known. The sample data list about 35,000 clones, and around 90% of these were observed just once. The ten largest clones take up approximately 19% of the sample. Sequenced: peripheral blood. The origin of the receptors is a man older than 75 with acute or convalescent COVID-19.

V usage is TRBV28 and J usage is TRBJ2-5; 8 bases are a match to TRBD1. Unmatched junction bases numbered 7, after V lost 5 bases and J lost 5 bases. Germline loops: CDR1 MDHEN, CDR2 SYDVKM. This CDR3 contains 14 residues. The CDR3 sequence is CASSADRAGETQYF. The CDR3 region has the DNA TGTGCCAGCAGTGCGGACAGGGCAGGGGAGACCCAGTACTTC.

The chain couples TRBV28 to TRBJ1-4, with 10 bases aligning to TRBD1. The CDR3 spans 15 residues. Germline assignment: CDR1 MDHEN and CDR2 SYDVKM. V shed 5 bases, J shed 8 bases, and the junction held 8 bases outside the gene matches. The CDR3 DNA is TGTGCCAGCAGTCTCTGGGGGACAGGGGCGGAAAAACTGTTTTTT. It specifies CASSLWGTGAEKLFF.

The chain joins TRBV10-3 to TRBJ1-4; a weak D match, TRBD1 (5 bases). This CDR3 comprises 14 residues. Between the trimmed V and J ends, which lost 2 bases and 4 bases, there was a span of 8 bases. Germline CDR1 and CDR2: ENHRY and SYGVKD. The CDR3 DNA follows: TGTGCCATCAGTGAGGGGGCTGGTAATGAAAAACTGTTTTTT. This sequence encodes CAISEGAGNEKLFF.

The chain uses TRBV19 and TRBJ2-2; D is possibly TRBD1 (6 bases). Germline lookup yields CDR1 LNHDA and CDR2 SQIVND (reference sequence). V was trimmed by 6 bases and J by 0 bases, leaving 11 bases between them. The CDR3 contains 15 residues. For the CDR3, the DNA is TGTGCCAGTAGCAAGACAGGAACGAACACCGGGGAGCTGTTTTTT. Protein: CASSKTGTNTGELFF. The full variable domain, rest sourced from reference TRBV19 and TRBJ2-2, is DGGITQSPKYLFRKEGQNVTLSCEQNLNHDAMYWYRQDPGQGLRLIYYSQIVNDFQKGDIAEGYSVSREKKESFPLTVTSAQKNPTAFYLCASSKTGTNTGELFFGEGSRLTVL.

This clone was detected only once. The CDR3 DNA sequence: TGCGCCAGCAGCCCAAGACAGGTTGGAACTGGAAACACCATATATTTT. This sequence encodes CASSPRQVGTGNTIYF. This chain connects TRBV5-1 to TRBJ1-3; TRBD1 is a possible D gene (6 bases). The germline gives CDR1 SGHRS, CDR2 YFSETQ. The CDR3 spans 16 residues. Trimming shortened V by 4 bases and J by 2 bases, and 16 bases separated the two germline ends.

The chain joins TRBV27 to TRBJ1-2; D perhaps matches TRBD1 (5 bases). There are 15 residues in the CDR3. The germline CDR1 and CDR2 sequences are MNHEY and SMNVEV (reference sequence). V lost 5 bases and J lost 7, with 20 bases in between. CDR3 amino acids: CASSQPPAGLSGYTF. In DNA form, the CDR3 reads TGTGCCAGCAGTCAGCCTCCGGCAGGGTTGAGTGGCTACACCTTC.

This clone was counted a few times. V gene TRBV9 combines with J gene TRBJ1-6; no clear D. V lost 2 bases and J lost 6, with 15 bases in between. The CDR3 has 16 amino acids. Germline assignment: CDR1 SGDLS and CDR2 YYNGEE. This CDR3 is CASSVQGGPANSPLHF. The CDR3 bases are TGTGCCAGCAGCGTGCAAGGCGGGCCAGCTAATTCACCCCTCCACTTT.

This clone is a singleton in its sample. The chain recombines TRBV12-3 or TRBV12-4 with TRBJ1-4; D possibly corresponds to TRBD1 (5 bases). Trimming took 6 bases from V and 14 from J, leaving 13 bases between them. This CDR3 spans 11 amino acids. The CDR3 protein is CASSRGTWLFF. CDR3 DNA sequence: TGTGCCAGCAGCCGCGGGACGTGGCTGTTTTTT.

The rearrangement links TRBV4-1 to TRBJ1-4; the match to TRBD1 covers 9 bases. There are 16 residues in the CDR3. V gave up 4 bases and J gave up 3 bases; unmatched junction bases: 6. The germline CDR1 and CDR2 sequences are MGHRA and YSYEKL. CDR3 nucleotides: TGCGCCAGCAGCCGAGGGGGACAGGGACCTAATGAAAAACTGTTTTTT. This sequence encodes CASSRGGQGPNEKLFF.

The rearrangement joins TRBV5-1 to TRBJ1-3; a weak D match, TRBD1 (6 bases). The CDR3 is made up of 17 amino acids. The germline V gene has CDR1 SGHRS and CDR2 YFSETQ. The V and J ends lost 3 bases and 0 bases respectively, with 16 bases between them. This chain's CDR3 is CASSYTPGASSGNTIYF. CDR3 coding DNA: TGCGCCAGCAGCTATACACCAGGGGCGAGCTCTGGAAACACCATATATTTT.

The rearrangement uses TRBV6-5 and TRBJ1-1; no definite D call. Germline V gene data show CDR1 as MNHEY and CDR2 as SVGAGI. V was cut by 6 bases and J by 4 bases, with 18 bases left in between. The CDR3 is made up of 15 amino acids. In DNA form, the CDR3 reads TGTGCCAGCAGCCGCGGTCCGGGTCTGGGCACTGAAGCTTTCTTT. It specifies CASSRGPGLGTEAFF.

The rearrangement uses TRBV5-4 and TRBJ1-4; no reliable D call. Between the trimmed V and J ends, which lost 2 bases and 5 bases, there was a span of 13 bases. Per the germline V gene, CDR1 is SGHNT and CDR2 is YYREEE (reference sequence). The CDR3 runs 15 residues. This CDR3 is CASSFEVGNNEKLFF. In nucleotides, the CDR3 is TGTGCCAGCAGCTTCGAGGTCGGGAACAATGAAAAACTGTTTTTT.

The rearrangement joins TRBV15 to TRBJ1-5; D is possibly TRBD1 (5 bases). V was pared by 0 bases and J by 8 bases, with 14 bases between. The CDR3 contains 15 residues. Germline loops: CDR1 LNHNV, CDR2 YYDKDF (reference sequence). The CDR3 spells CATSRDLGRVKPQHF. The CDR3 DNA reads TGTGCCACCAGCAGAGATCTGGGCAGGGTCAAGCCCCAGCATTTT.

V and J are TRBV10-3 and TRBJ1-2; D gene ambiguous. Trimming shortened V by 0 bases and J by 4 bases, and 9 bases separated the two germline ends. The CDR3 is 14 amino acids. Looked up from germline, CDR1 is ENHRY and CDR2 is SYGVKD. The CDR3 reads CAISESREGYGYTF. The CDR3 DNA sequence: TGTGCCATCAGTGAGTCACGGGAGGGCTATGGCTACACCTTC.

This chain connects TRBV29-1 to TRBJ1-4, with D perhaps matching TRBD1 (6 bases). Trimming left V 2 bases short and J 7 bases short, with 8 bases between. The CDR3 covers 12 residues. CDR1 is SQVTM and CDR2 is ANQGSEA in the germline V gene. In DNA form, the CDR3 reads TGCAGCGTTGAAACAGGGCCTGAAAAACTGTTTTTT. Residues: CSVETGPEKLFF.

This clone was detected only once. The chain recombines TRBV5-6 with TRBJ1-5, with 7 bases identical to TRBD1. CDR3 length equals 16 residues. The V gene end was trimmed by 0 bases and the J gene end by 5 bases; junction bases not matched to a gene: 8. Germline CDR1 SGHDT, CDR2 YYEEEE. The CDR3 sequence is CASSLGDRVNDQPQHF. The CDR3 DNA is TGTGCCAGCAGCTTGGGAGACAGGGTGAACGATCAGCCCCAGCATTTT.

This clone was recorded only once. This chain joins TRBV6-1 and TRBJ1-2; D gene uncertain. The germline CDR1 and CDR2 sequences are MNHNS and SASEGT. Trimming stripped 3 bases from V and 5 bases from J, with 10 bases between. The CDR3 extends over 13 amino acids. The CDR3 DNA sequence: TGTGCCAGCAGTGAGTACGACTGGTATGGCTACACCTTC. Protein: CASSEYDWYGYTF.

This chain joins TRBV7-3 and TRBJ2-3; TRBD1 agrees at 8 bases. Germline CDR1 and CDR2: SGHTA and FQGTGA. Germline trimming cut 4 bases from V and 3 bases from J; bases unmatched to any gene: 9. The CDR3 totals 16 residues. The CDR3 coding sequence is TGTGCCAGCAGCTCCGAGGCCAGGGGGCCAACAGATACGCAGTATTTT. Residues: CASSSEARGPTDTQYF.

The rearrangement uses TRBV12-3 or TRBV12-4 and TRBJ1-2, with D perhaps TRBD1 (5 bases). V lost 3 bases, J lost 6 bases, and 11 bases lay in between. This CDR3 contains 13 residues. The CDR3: CASSFHGRDGYTF. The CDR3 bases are TGTGCCAGCAGTTTTCATGGCAGGGATGGCTACACCTTC.

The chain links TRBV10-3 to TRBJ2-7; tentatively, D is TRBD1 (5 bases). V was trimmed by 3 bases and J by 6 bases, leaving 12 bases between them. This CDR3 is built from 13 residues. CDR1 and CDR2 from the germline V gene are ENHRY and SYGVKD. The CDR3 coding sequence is TGTGCCATCAGTGACAGGGTTCAGGGCGAGCAGTACTTC. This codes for CAISDRVQGEQYF.

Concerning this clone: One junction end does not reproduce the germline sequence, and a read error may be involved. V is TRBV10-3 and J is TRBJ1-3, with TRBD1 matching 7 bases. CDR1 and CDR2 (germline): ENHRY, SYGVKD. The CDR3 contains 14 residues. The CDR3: CAITETGTGNTIYF. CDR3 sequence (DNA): TGTGCCATCACTGAGACAGGGACTGGAAACACCATATATTTT.

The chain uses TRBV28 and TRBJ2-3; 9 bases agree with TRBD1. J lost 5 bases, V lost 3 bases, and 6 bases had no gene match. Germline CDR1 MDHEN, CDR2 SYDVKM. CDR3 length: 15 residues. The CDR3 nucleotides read TGTGCCAGCAGTTTCGGGGGGACAGGGATAGATACGCAGTATTTT. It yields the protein CASSFGGTGIDTQYF.

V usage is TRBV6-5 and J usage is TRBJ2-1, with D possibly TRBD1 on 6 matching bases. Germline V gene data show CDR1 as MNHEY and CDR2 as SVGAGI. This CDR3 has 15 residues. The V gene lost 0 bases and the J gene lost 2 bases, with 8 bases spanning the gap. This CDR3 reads CASSYSRQAYNEQFF. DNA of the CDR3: TGTGCCAGCAGTTACTCGAGACAGGCCTACAATGAGCAGTTCTTC.

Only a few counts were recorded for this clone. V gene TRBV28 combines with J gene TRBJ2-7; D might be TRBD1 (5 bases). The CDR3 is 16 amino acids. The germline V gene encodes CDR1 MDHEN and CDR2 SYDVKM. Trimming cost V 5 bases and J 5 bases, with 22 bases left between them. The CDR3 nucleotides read TGTGCCAGCAGTCCCCGAGGCAGGGTGGGTGGAAACGAGCAGTACTTC. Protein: CASSPRGRVGGNEQYF. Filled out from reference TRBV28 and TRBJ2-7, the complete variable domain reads DVKVTQSSRYLVKRTGEKVFLECVQDMDHENMFWYRQDPGLGLRLIYFSYDVKMKEKGDIPEGYSVSREKKERFSLILESASTNQTSMYLCASSPRGRVGGNEQYFGPGTRLTVT.

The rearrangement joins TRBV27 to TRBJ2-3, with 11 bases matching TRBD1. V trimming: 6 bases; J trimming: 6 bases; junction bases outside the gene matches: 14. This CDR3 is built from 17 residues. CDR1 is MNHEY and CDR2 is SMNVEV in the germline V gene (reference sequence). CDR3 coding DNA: TGTGCCAGCAGGGCTGACGGGACAGGGGGGGACTTGGATACGCAGTATTTT. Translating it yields CASRADGTGGDLDTQYF.

The CDR3 region is CASSTPGGYGYTF. CDR3 sequence (DNA): TGTGCCAGCAGCACCCCAGGGGGTTATGGCTACACCTTC. The V gene is TRBV28, the J gene TRBJ1-2; 7 bases map to TRBD1. Germline CDR1 MDHEN, CDR2 SYDVKM. The CDR3 totals 13 residues. V lost 6 bases to trimming and J lost 5 bases; unmatched junction nucleotides: 6.

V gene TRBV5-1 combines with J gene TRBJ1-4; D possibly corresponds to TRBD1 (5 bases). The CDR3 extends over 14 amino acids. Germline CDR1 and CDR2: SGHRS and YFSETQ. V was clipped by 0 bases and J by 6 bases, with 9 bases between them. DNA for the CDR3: TGCGCCAGCAGCTTGGGCAGGGCGGATGAAAAACTGTTTTTT. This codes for CASSLGRADEKLFF.